One and the same sample provided the 30 T cell receptor beta chains below, sequenced in a study of shared clonotypes between healthy human individuals. Clones were read by immunoSEQ multiplex PCR, and TCRdb kept only the in-frame ones, dropping some. Of roughly 2.1 million clones in the sample, approximately 94% were seen once. Naive CD8 cells, CD45RO-negative and positively selected for CCR7, excluded terminally differentiated effector memory CD45RA+ cells. The sequenced sample consisted of naive CD8+ T cells from PBMCs. The source is a young man in good health. Some clones in this sample may be carry-over from other donors' samples.

The chain is built from TRBV7-6 and TRBJ2-1, with 11 bases lining up with TRBD2. Trimming removed 5 bases from V and 6 bases from J; junction bases left unmatched: 6. The CDR3 is 15 amino acids. CDR1 is SGHVS and CDR2 is FNYEAQ in the germline V gene. The CDR3 region is CASSPGLAGVNEQFF. DNA for the CDR3: TGTGCCAGCAGCCCCGGACTAGCGGGCGTCAATGAGCAGTTCTTC.

The rearrangement joins TRBV27 to TRBJ2-7; D is ambiguous. The ends were cut back, 1 base at V and 4 bases at J, with 8 bases in the middle. Germline CDR1 is MNHEY and CDR2 is SMNVEV (reference sequence). This CDR3 contains 13 residues. The CDR3 loop is CASSLYVGYEQYF. CDR3 nucleotide sequence: TGTGCCAGCAGTTTATATGTCGGGTACGAGCAGTACTTC.

This chain uses TRBV10-3 with TRBJ2-1, with TRBD1 identical over 8 bases. Germline assignment: CDR1 ENHRY and CDR2 SYGVKD. V lost 2 bases, J lost 6 bases, and 6 bases stayed unmatched. This CDR3 spans 15 amino acids. CDR3 DNA sequence: TGTGCCATCAGTGAGGGCGGGACAGGCGCCAATGAGCAGTTCTTC. Translating gives CAISEGGTGANEQFF.

To note about this clone: Additional DNA sequences in this sample encode the identical CDR3. V is TRBV6-5 and J is TRBJ2-1, with D possibly being TRBD2 (6 bases). The CDR3 totals 12 residues. V lost 5 bases and J lost 6, with 8 bases in between. Germline assignment: CDR1 MNHEY and CDR2 SVGAGI. CDR3 coding DNA: TGTGCCAGCAGTCCTAGCGCCAATGAGCAGTTCTTC. This sequence encodes CASSPSANEQFF.

The J gene is TRBJ1-1, the V gene TRBV11-2, with TRBD1 identical over 8 bases. This CDR3 is 16 amino acids long. V shed 6 bases, J shed 5 bases, and the junction held 14 bases outside the gene matches. Germline CDR1 reads SGHAT; CDR2 reads FQNNGV. The CDR3 coding sequence is TGTGCCAGCAGAAGACAGGGGCCCCAACGTCGGACTGAAGCTTTCTTT. Its protein is CASRRQGPQRRTEAFF.

Notes on this clone: Additional DNA sequences in this sample encode the identical CDR3. CDR3 in DNA: TGTGCCAGCAGCCCGGGGCTGGGCTACGAGCAGTACTTC. This sequence encodes CASSPGLGYEQYF. J is TRBJ2-7 and V is TRBV7-9, with D perhaps given as TRBD1 or TRBD2 (5 bases each). Germline values: CDR1 SEHNR, CDR2 FQNEAQ (reference sequence). V was clipped by 5 bases and J by 3 bases, with 11 bases between them. The CDR3 spans 13 residues.

The chain recombines TRBV11-2 with TRBJ2-7, with D possibly being TRBD1 or TRBD2 (6 bases each). Trimming shortened V by 7 bases and J by 0 bases, and 13 bases separated the two germline ends. This CDR3 region has 14 residues. Germline lookup yields CDR1 SGHAT and CDR2 FQNNGV. This CDR3 is CASNLGGISYEQYF. The CDR3 nucleotides read TGTGCCAGCAACCTAGGGGGGATCTCCTACGAGCAGTACTTC.

This clone was seen a single time. The rearrangement uses TRBV5-6 and TRBJ2-7; D remains unclear. V was clipped by 2 bases and J by 6 bases, with 9 bases between them. Per the germline V gene, CDR1 is SGHDT and CDR2 is YYEEEE. This CDR3 is built from 12 residues. The CDR3 nucleotides read TGTGCCAGCAGCTTCCACTATAGCGAGCAGTACTTC. This translates into CASSFHYSEQYF.

The chain has TRBV6-4 and TRBJ1-1, with D perhaps TRBD1 (6 bases). CDR1 and CDR2 from the germline V gene are MRHNA and SNTAGT. This CDR3 has 15 residues. Trimming pared 8 bases from V and 5 bases from J, leaving 21 bases between. CDR3 sequence reads: CASRVTGGGLTEAFF. The CDR3 DNA is TGTGCCAGCCGCGTAACGGGGGGCGGCCTGACTGAAGCTTTCTTT.

This chain connects TRBV2 to TRBJ1-1; the D is unclear. The CDR3 has 12 amino acids. Germline V gene data show CDR1 as SNHLY and CDR2 as FYNNEI. Deletions cut 6 bases from V and 7 bases from J, with 12 bases between. CDR3 nucleotides: TGTGCCAGCAGGTTTGGTATGAGTGAAGCTTTCTTT. This sequence encodes CASRFGMSEAFF.

CDR3 in amino acids: CASRQQGARGYTF. For the CDR3, the DNA is TGTGCCAGCAGACAGCAGGGGGCCCGAGGCTACACCTTC. The J gene is TRBJ1-2, the V gene TRBV6-6, with 8 bases fitting TRBD1. There are 13 residues in the CDR3. V shed 6 bases, J shed 8 bases, and the junction held 8 bases outside the gene matches. Per the germline V gene, CDR1 is MNHNY and CDR2 is SVGAGI (reference sequence).

J is TRBJ2-5 and V is TRBV9; 7 bases are shared with TRBD1. The J call is doubtful: the DNA matches TRBJ2-7 better. CDR1 is SGDLS and CDR2 is YYNGEE in the germline V gene. The CDR3 has 15 residues. CDR3 sequence reads: CASSVGDRPSYEQYF. For the CDR3, the DNA is TGTGCCAGCAGCGTAGGGGACAGACCCTCCTACGAGCAGTACTTC.

The chain couples TRBV10-2 to TRBJ1-5; D unclear. Germline V gene lookup returns CDR1 WSHSY and CDR2 SAAADI. The V gene lost 6 bases and the J gene lost 2 bases, with 14 bases spanning the gap. The CDR3 runs 15 residues. CDR3 sequence (DNA): TGCGCCAGCAGCGGACGAGCCGACGGCAATCAGCCCCAGCATTTT. Protein sequence: CASSGRADGNQPQHF.

The gene calls are TRBV4-1 and TRBJ2-7, with D perhaps TRBD2 (6 bases). Germline CDR1 is MGHRA and CDR2 is YSYEKL. Trimming left V 0 bases short and J 6 bases short, with 12 bases between. This CDR3 has 14 amino acids. The CDR3 nucleotides read TGCGCCAGCAGCCAAGACGGGACTTCGATCGAGCAGTACTTC. It translates to CASSQDGTSIEQYF.

The chain combines TRBV7-6 with TRBJ2-3, with D possibly called TRBD1 or TRBD2 (5 bases each). The CDR3 has 14 amino acids. The V and J ends lost 5 bases and 5 bases respectively, with 14 bases between them. Germline-derived CDR1 and CDR2 are SGHVS and FNYEAQ. The CDR3 DNA follows: TGTGCCAGCAGCCCAAGGGGAGAGATAGATACGCAGTATTTT. Protein sequence: CASSPRGEIDTQYF.

On this clone: At one boundary the junction diverges from the germline segment, which might be a read error. The V call is TRBV7-9, the J call TRBJ2-5, with 12 bases that match TRBD2. The germline V gene has CDR1 SEHNR and CDR2 FQNEAQ (reference sequence). The CDR3 is made up of 15 amino acids. The DNA for the CDR3 is TGTGCCAGCAGCTTAGACGACGTGGCTAGCGGGAGGGTGGACTTC. It codes for CASSLDDVASGRVDF.

The chain carries TRBV7-9 and TRBJ2-3, with a possible D match to TRBD2 (6 bases). The CDR3 is 12 amino acids. Germline V gives CDR1 SEHNR, CDR2 FQNEAQ (reference sequence). V shed 8 bases and J shed 8 bases, with 14 bases lying between them. The CDR3 loop reads CASVGGQGTQYF. DNA of the CDR3: TGTGCCAGCGTTGGAGGGCAGGGTACGCAGTATTTT.

The chain has TRBV19 and TRBJ1-5; D remains ambiguous. V was cut by 7 bases and J by 4 bases, with 14 bases left in between. The CDR3 runs 14 residues. The germline gives CDR1 LNHDA, CDR2 SQIVND (reference sequence). The CDR3 region is CASNVGYPNQPQHF. As DNA, the CDR3 is TGTGCCAGTAACGTGGGGTACCCAAATCAGCCCCAGCATTTT. Complete variable domain (other parts from reference TRBV19 and TRBJ1-5): DGGITQSPKYLFRKEGQNVTLSCEQNLNHDAMYWYRQDPGQGLRLIYYSQIVNDFQKGDIAEGYSVSREKKESFPLTVTSAQKNPTAFYLCASNVGYPNQPQHFGDGTRLSIL.

This sequence joins TRBV4-2 and TRBJ2-1, with D hard to call. Deletions cut 4 bases from V and 0 bases from J, with 7 bases between. There are 14 residues in the CDR3. Germline CDR1 and CDR2: LGHNA and YNFKEQ. The CDR3 DNA follows: TGTGCCAGCAGCCCGCTTCTCTCCTACAATGAGCAGTTCTTC. Translated, it gives CASSPLLSYNEQFF.

The J gene is TRBJ2-1, the V gene TRBV7-3, with 10 positions matching TRBD2. The CDR3 extends over 15 amino acids. Per germline, CDR1 SGHTA and CDR2 FQGTGA. J was trimmed by 8 bases and V by 2 bases; bases with no gene match: 6. CDR3 in amino acids: CASSLGTSEGDEQFF. The CDR3 region has the DNA TGTGCCAGCAGCTTAGGGACTAGCGAAGGGGATGAGCAGTTCTTC.

As DNA, the CDR3 is TGCGCCAGCAGCTCATCAGGGGCGACCAGCTCCTACGAGCAGTACTTC. Translated: CASSSSGATSSYEQYF. The chain recombines TRBV5-1 with TRBJ2-7; possibly TRBD1 for D (6 bases). CDR1 is SGHRS, CDR2 YFSETQ, per germline. The CDR3 totals 16 residues. V dropped 3 bases and J dropped 0 bases, with 16 bases sitting between them.

The chain joins TRBV5-8 to TRBJ1-1; no clear D. Germline CDR1 and CDR2: SGHTS and YDEGEE. V was pared by 6 bases and J by 4 bases, with 19 bases between. This CDR3 comprises 15 residues. CDR3 loop: CASNPDLGWGTEAFF. The CDR3 region has the DNA TGTGCCAGCAACCCTGATCTCGGTTGGGGCACTGAAGCTTTCTTT.

Remarks on this clone: Other nucleotide sequences in the sample specify the same CDR3. The chain combines TRBV11-2 with TRBJ2-7; D remains unclear. V lost 1 base and J lost 3, with 7 bases in between. Germline V gene lookup returns CDR1 SGHAT and CDR2 FQNNGV. This CDR3 is 13 amino acids long. In DNA, the CDR3 is TGTGCCAGCAGCTTAGGCCAGGTCTACGAGCAGTACTTC. It specifies CASSLGQVYEQYF.

This rearrangement joins TRBV7-9 to TRBJ2-7; tentatively, D is TRBD1 (5 bases). Germline V lookup: CDR1 SEHNR, CDR2 FQNEAQ (reference sequence). V was pared by 3 bases and J by 2 bases, with 11 bases between. The CDR3 runs 14 residues. CDR3 nucleotides: TGTGCCAGCAGCTTCAGGGTTACGCCCTACGAGCAGTACTTC. This codes for CASSFRVTPYEQYF.

The chain couples TRBV6-5 to TRBJ1-6; D is ambiguous. The CDR3 runs to 15 residues. V lost 5 bases and J lost 10, with 18 bases in between. The germline V gene has CDR1 MNHEY and CDR2 SVGAGI. CDR3 sequence reads: CASSPVRGIGSPLHF. In nucleotides, the CDR3 is TGTGCCAGCAGTCCGGTTCGAGGAATCGGCTCACCCCTCCACTTT.

This chain uses TRBV15 with TRBJ2-3; 8 bases are a match to TRBD2. After removal of 8 bases from V and 5 bases from J, the junction contained 6 bases not matched to a gene. The germline V gene encodes CDR1 LNHNV and CDR2 YYDKDF (reference sequence). The CDR3 extends over 13 amino acids. CDR3 bases: TGTGCCACCTCCCCCGCGGGGGGAGATACGCAGTATTTT. Its translation is CATSPAGGDTQYF.

The genes are TRBV6-1 and TRBJ2-7; possible D gene TRBD2, 9 bases. Germline CDR1 MNHNS, CDR2 SASEGT. V lost 4 bases and J lost 3, with 22 bases in between. The CDR3 extends over 17 amino acids. The CDR3 protein is CASSAGRGREGFYEQYF. The CDR3, as DNA: TGTGCCAGCAGTGCCGGCAGGGGGCGGGAGGGATTCTACGAGCAGTACTTC.

The chain joins TRBV10-1 to TRBJ2-1; unclear D gene. CDR3 length: 15 amino acids. V was pared by 2 bases and J by 1 base, with 9 bases between. The germline gives CDR1 WNHNN, CDR2 SYGVQD (reference sequence). The CDR3 protein is CASSEIGSSYNEQFF. The DNA of the CDR3 is TGCGCCAGCAGTGAGATTGGCAGTTCCTACAATGAGCAGTTCTTC.

J is TRBJ2-7 and V is TRBV9; 7 nucleotides agree with TRBD2. The CDR3 has 12 amino acids. V lost 1 base and J lost 7; bases outside the gene matches: 2. Per the germline V gene, CDR1 is SGDLS and CDR2 is YYNGEE. CDR3 sequence (DNA): TGTGCCAGCAGCGTACCAGCGGGGGAGCAGTACTTC. This sequence encodes CASSVPAGEQYF.

The chain employs TRBV12-5 and TRBJ2-7; D not certain. Trimming took 6 bases from V and 3 from J, leaving 12 bases between them. Germline V gene data show CDR1 as LGHNT and CDR2 as FRNRAP. The CDR3 loop spans 13 amino acids. In DNA, the CDR3 is TGTGCTAGTGGGCCCGACTTAGACTACGAGCAGTACTTC. As protein: CASGPDLDYEQYF.